The clone carrying this T cell receptor beta chain was counted only a few times. Amplification yielded TCR beta CDR3 regions, with RNA transcripts as the source. The HTBI primer set drove a first-round RT-PCR of the TCR CDR3. TCRdb passed the multiplex PCR reads through MiXCR, listing each CDR3 protein once. The profile shows roughly 400,000 distinct CDR3 sequences, roughly 25% of them singletons. These data come from a study of T cells in Graves' hyperthyroidism and ophthalmopathy. Study as a whole: Peripheral blood was taken when the disease was first diagnosed, before any treatment began.

Input material: blood. This TCR was sampled from a man between 50 and 59 years old with Graves' hyperthyroidism.

The CDR3 is CASSDPGHRGAFF. The CDR3 region has the DNA TGTGCCAGCAGTGACCCCGGTCACAGAGGAGCTTTCTTT. The chain recombines TRBV6-1 with TRBJ1-1; D uncertain. V lost 3 bases and J 10 bases, leaving 15 bases between the germline ends. The CDR3 is 13 residues long. The V gene's germline CDR1 is MNHNS and CDR2 SASEGT.